This T cell receptor (beta chain) was obtained from a study of T cell responses to AZD1222 COVID-19 vaccine. Study-level results: Sampling that yielded the repertoires occurred only after the peak T cell response. Baseline seropositives among AZD1222 recipients totaled only six or seven.

On this clone: Its antigen is still unknown.

The CDR3 has 13 amino acids. J gave up 5 bases and V 6 bases, and 5 bases lay outside the gene matches. Repertoires were generated with immunoSEQ multiplex PCR, while TCRdb's copy carries only in-frame clones and drops some. The sample holds about 110,000 clones; roughly 92% are singletons and the top ten take about 7.8%. This TCR came from an adult in good health. Material: peripheral blood, obtained on day 0 of AZD1222 vaccination. This rearrangement joins TRBV12-3 or TRBV12-4 to TRBJ2-7, with TRBD1 identical over 9 bases. The CDR3 sequence is CASSWDRENEQYF. CDR3 sequence (DNA): TGTGCCAGCAGCTGGGACAGGGAAAACGAGCAGTACTTC.